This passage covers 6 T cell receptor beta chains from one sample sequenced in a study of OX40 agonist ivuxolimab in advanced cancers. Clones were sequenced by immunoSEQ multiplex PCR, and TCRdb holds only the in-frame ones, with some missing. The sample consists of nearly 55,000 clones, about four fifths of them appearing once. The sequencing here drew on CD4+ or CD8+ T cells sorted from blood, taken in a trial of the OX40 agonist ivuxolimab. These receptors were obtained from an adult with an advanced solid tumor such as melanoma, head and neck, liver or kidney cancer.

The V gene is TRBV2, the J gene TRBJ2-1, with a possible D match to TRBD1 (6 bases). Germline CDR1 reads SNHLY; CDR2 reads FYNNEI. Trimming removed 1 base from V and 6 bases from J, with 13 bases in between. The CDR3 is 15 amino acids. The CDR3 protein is CASSEDRALSNEQFF. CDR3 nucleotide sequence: TGTGCCAGCAGTGAAGACAGGGCGCTGTCCAATGAGCAGTTCTTC.

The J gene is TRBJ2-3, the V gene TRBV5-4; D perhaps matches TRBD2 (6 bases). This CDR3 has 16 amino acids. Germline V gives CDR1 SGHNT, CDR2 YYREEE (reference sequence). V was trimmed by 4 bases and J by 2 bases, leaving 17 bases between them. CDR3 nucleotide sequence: TGTGCCAGCAGCCTGACTGATAGCGGCCTCACAGATACGCAGTATTTT. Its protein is CASSLTDSGLTDTQYF.

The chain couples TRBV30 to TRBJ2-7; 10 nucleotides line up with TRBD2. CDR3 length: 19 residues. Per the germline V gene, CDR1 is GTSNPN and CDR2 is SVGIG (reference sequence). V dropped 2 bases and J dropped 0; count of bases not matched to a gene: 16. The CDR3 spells CAWSRFSGRTPRSSYEQYF. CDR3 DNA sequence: TGTGCCTGGAGTCGTTTTAGCGGGAGGACCCCCAGGAGCTCCTACGAGCAGTACTTC.

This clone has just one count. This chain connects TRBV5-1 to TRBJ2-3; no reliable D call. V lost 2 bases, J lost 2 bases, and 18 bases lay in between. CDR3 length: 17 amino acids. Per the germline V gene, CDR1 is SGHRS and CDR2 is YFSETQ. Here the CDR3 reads CASSFSPTRSLTDTQYF. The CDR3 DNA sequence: TGCGCCAGCAGCTTTTCCCCGACCCGGTCCCTCACAGATACGCAGTATTTT. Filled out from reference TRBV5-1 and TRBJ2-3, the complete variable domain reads KAGVTQTPRYLIKTRGQQVTLSCSPISGHRSVSWYQQTPGQGLQFLFEYFSETQRNKGNFPGRFSGRQFSNSRSEMNVSTLELGDSALYLCASSFSPTRSLTDTQYFGPGTRLTVL.

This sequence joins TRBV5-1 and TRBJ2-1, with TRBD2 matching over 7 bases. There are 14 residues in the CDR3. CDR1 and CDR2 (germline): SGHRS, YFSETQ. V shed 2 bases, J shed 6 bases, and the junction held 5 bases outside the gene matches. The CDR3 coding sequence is TGCGCCAGCAGCTTTTCGGGAGGATCCAATGAGCAGTTCTTC. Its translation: CASSFSGGSNEQFF.

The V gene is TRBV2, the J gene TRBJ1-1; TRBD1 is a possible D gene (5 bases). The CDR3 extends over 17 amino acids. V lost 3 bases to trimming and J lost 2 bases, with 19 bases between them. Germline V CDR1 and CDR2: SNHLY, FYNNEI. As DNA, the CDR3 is TGTGCCAGCAGTGAGAGGACATCCCCATCTACCAACACTGAAGCTTTCTTT. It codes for CASSERTSPSTNTEAFF. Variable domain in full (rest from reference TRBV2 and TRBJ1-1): EPEVTQTPSHQVTQMGQEVILRCVPISNHLYFYWYRQILGQKVEFLVSFYNNEISEKSEIFDDQFSVERPDGSNFTLKIRSTKLEDSAMYFCASSERTSPSTNTEAFFGQGTRLTVV.